This T cell receptor (beta chain) came from a study of control samples from healthy donors and cancer patients. The method was immunoSEQ multiplex PCR; TCRdb's version includes in-frame clones alone and lacks a portion of them. Of about 190,000 clones listed, roughly nine tenths were seen once; the top ten hold approximately 1.8%. Trimming took 8 bases from V and 1 from J, leaving 5 bases between them. The CDR3 consists of 11 residues. The V gene's germline CDR1 is SNHLY and CDR2 FYNNEI. The TCR sequence derives from a man in his thirties or forties in good health. The chain uses TRBV2 and TRBJ1-1; unclear D gene. The specimen sequenced was blood. The CDR3 DNA is TGTGCCAGCGACGGGAACACTGAAGCTTTCTTT. It is translated as CASDGNTEAFF.